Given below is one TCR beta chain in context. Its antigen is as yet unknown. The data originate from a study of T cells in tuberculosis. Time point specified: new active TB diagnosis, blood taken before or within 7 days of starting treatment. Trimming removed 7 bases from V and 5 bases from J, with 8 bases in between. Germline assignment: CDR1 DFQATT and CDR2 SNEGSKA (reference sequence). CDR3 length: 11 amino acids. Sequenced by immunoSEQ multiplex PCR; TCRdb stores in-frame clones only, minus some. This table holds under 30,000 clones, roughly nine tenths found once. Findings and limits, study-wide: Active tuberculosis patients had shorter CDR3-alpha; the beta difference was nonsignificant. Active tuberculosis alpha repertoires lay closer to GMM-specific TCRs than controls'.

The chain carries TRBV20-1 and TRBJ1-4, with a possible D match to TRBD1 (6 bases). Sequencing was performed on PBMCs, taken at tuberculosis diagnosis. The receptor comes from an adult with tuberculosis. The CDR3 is CSGQENEKLFF. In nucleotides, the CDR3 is TGCAGTGGACAGGAGAATGAAAAACTGTTTTTT.